A selection of T cell receptor beta chains follows, all from one sample in a study of cytomegalovirus exposure and HLA in healthy donors. The method was immunoSEQ multiplex PCR; TCRdb's version includes in-frame clones alone and lacks a portion of them. The table records 200,000 to 250,000 clones, about 80% of them present only once. Sequencing was performed on PBMCs. The origin of the receptors is a woman aged 35 to 49 in good health and CMV-seropositive. The conserved cysteine and the conserved F or W are not part of the CDR3 here. The order of the fields is clone size, D gene, V gene, CDR3 protein. A D gene is named only where the DNA matches it firmly. Size is omitted from some rows. Given values are once, few, many or a class for expanded clones.

>-|-|TRBV7-2
ASSLARGLSNQPQH
>-|-|TRBV21-1
ASSKESDGRAPNEQF
>-|TRBD2|TRBV30
AWSVAGLAYNEQF
>-|-|TRBV6-6
ASTANYGYT
>few|TRBD1|TRBV9
ASKGQGSTEAF
>-|-|TRBV5-3
ARSLYQGKYNEQF
>-|TRBD1|TRBV4-2
ASRPIQGISYEQY
>-|-|TRBV6-5
ASRSGANVLT
>-|TRBD2|TRBV4-3
ASSQGNLAGVRYNEQF
>once|-|TRBV25-1
ASTPGHKNTEAF
>-|-|TRBV7-2
ASSLRRLNQPQH
>-|-|TRBV7-9
SSSPRDYGYT
>once|TRBD2|TRBV5-1
ASSSPRTSGAYEQY
>-|-|TRBV6-5
ASSAWGEDQPQH
>few|TRBD1|TRBV5-1
ASSLSGQGNEKLF
>-|-|TRBV7-2
ASSLWRDRGEQY
>few|-|TRBV30
AWTIHRDTEAF
>-|TRBD1|TRBV5-1
ASSLGTGGETGYT
>-|-|TRBV11-3
ASSPSPSRASYT
>-|-|TRBV30
AWSGLLGSYGYT
>few|-|TRBV5-1
ASRLGTEAF
>-|TRBD2|TRBV19
ASSIGLAESYEQY
>-|TRBD2|TRBV6-5
ASSPGTNTDTQY
>-|TRBD1|TRBV6-5
ASRLQGTGYT
>-|-|TRBV6-1
ASRQGTSGNTIY
>-|-|TRBV30
AWSLGLSLPAVGELF
>-|TRBD2|TRBV10-3
ALGGGTTYEQY
>-|-|TRBV12-2
ASRRVPPSRGGSGAF
>-|-|TRBV6-5
AAWEGNTEAF
>-|TRBD1|TRBV19
ASNRAGGTGNTIY
>-|TRBD2|TRBV28
ASKGRDIQY
>-|TRBD1|TRBV30
AWSLNRGRQPQH
>-|TRBD1|TRBV19
ATSQGVHGNRPQH
>-|-|TRBV6-6
ASSPGQDAHYNEQF
>-|TRBD1|TRBV4-3
ASSQDGTGTDTQY
>-|TRBD2|TRBV6-5
ASSSGGAGSNEQF
>-|-|TRBV7-8
ASSFREYQETQY